The clone carrying this T cell receptor beta chain was observed many times. Antigen specificity is unknown. Trimming removed 4 bases at V and 7 bases at J, with 16 bases between. Germline lookup yields CDR1 SNHLY and CDR2 FYNNEI. This CDR3 comprises 15 residues. This specimen belongs to a study of T cells in Graves' hyperthyroidism and ophthalmopathy. Notes on the study in general: Peripheral blood also featured most of the thyroid clonotypes expanded above 0.001. Ophthalmopathy, which appeared later, was predicted by the model a median around 6.5 months before onset.

Uncontrolled infection, other autoimmune disease, pregnancy or lactation disqualified patients from enrolment. For the diagnoses, clinical symptoms, serum thyroxine and TRAb, thyroid ultrasound and orbital computed tomography were used. Researchers amplified the TCR beta CDR3 regions from RNA transcripts. Initially, a first-round RT-PCR of the TCR CDR3 employed the HTBI primer set. MiXCR, applied by TCRdb to the multiplex PCR reads, yields one record per CDR3 protein. The sample includes hundreds of thousands of distinct CDR3 sequences, just under 45% of them seen just once. Sequencing was performed on peripheral blood or thyroid tissue (not recorded which). The sequence was obtained from an adult man with Graves' disease, either hyperthyroidism or ophthalmopathy (not recorded which). The chain carries TRBV2 and TRBJ1-4; D is possibly TRBD1 (5 bases). The CDR3 region is CASSALGGVGEKLFF. In DNA form, the CDR3 reads TGTGCCAGCAGTGCATTGGGGGGTGTCGGTGAAAAACTGTTTTTT.